One and the same sample provided the 28 T cell receptor beta chains below, sequenced in a study of cytomegalovirus exposure and HLA in healthy donors. PCR employed 60 Vbeta and 13 Jbeta primers. This table comes from immunoSEQ multiplex PCR, and its TCRdb copy is limited to in-frame clones, with some not included. Among some 86,000 clones listed, roughly 83% were seen once. The sample consisted of PBMCs. The receptors stem from a woman between 40 and 55 years old in good health and CMV-seropositive.

The chain links TRBV19 to TRBJ2-5, with D perhaps TRBD1 (6 bases). The germline V gene encodes CDR1 LNHDA and CDR2 SQIVND (reference sequence). Between the trimmed V and J ends, which lost 2 bases and 2 bases, there was a span of 12 bases. The CDR3 runs to 15 residues. The CDR3 DNA reads TGTGCCAGTAGTATAACATGGGGGCAGCAAGAGACCCAGTACTTC. This encodes CASSITWGQQETQYF. Looking up the rest from reference TRBV19 and TRBJ2-5 gives the full variable domain: DGGITQSPKYLFRKEGQNVTLSCEQNLNHDAMYWYRQDPGQGLRLIYYSQIVNDFQKGDIAEGYSVSREKKESFPLTVTSAQKNPTAFYLCASSITWGQQETQYFGPGTRLLVL.

V is TRBV5-8 and J is TRBJ2-3; a possible D gene is TRBD2 (7 bases). Germline CDR1 and CDR2: SGHTS and YDEGEE. This CDR3 has 14 amino acids. V lost 7 bases, J lost 3 bases, and 15 bases lay in between. This CDR3 reads CASALEGGTDTQYF. The CDR3, as DNA: TGTGCCAGCGCTCTCGAGGGGGGGACAGATACGCAGTATTTT.

The sample holds a few counts of this clone. CDR3 sequence (DNA): TGTGCCTGGAGTGCGATCGGCACTGAAGCTTTCTTT. It specifies CAWSAIGTEAFF. J is TRBJ1-1 and V is TRBV30, with D unclear. This CDR3 contains 12 residues. Trimming pared 1 base from V and 4 bases from J, leaving 7 bases between. Germline-derived CDR1 and CDR2 are GTSNPN and SVGIG (reference sequence).

DNA for the CDR3: TGTGCCAGCAGCTCGGACAGGGGACTTTACGAGCAGTACTTC. Amino acids: CASSSDRGLYEQYF. V and J are TRBV6-5 and TRBJ2-7, with 9 bases lining up with TRBD1. Trimming cost V 6 bases and J 4 bases; bases outside gene matches: 7. Per the germline V gene, CDR1 is MNHEY and CDR2 is SVGAGI. The CDR3 has 14 amino acids.

The DNA of the CDR3 is TGCGCCAGCAGCTTTACTAGCGGGAGGTCGGAGACCCAGTACTTC. Its translation is CASSFTSGRSETQYF. The rearrangement uses TRBV5-1 and TRBJ2-5; 12 bases are a match to TRBD2. This CDR3 comprises 15 residues. The V segment lost 2 bases and the J segment 5 bases; nucleotides outside the gene matches: 4. Germline values: CDR1 SGHRS, CDR2 YFSETQ.

A word on this clone: One junction end does not reproduce the germline sequence, and a read error may be involved. The chain uses TRBV11-2 and TRBJ1-5; D is unclear. From germline, CDR1 is SGHAT and CDR2 FQNNGV. The CDR3 extends over 12 amino acids. CDR3 bases: TGTGCCAGCAGCTTAAACAATGAGCCCCAGCATTTT. This gives the protein CASSLNNEPQHF.

This clone came up once. CDR3 sequence: CASSQGSFEFF. CDR3 sequence (DNA): TGTGCCAGCAGCCAAGGTAGTTTTGAGTTCTTC. This chain connects TRBV14 to TRBJ2-1; D is unresolved. V was trimmed by 1 base and J by 14 bases, leaving 9 bases between them. This CDR3 has 11 residues. CDR1 and CDR2 (germline): SGHDN, FVKESK.

The chain employs TRBV4-1 and TRBJ1-1; TRBD1 is a possible D gene (6 bases). Per germline, CDR1 MGHRA and CDR2 YSYEKL. The CDR3 is 15 residues long. V dropped 2 bases and J dropped 5 bases, with 15 bases sitting between them. CDR3 residues: CASSQPTGFGTEAFF. CDR3 bases: TGCGCCAGCAGCCAACCCACAGGGTTCGGGACTGAAGCTTTCTTT.

This chain links TRBV4-1 with TRBJ2-5; 9 bases align to TRBD2. The V segment lost 0 bases and the J segment 4 bases; nucleotides outside the gene matches: 9. The CDR3 is 17 amino acids. The germline V gene encodes CDR1 MGHRA and CDR2 YSYEKL. CDR3 sequence reads: CASSQDPFTSGLETQYF. As DNA, the CDR3 is TGCGCCAGCAGCCAAGATCCATTCACTAGCGGGTTAGAGACCCAGTACTTC.

The chain employs TRBV5-1 and TRBJ2-6; TRBD2 aligns across 11 bases. The germline V gene encodes CDR1 SGHRS and CDR2 YFSETQ. The CDR3 is made up of 24 amino acids. V lost 0 bases and J lost 0; bases outside the gene matches: 20. CDR3 amino acids: CASSLDRWQLAGEVGSSGANVLTF. The CDR3 DNA follows: TGCGCCAGCAGCTTGGATCGGTGGCAACTAGCGGGAGAAGTAGGAAGCTCTGGGGCCAACGTCCTGACTTTC.

V is TRBV5-4 and J is TRBJ2-5; 7 positions agree with TRBD1. The CDR3 has 16 residues. The J segment lost 5 bases and the V segment lost 4 bases, leaving 14 bases of the junction unmatched. Germline values: CDR1 SGHNT, CDR2 YYREEE (reference sequence). The CDR3 is CASSLDRTGLGETQYF. The CDR3 nucleotides read TGTGCCAGCAGCCTGGACAGGACCGGGTTGGGCGAGACCCAGTACTTC.

This rearrangement joins TRBV28 to TRBJ1-5; the match to TRBD1 covers 7 bases. The CDR3 totals 14 residues. The V gene end was trimmed by 6 bases and the J gene end by 0 bases; junction bases not matched to a gene: 2. Germline values: CDR1 MDHEN, CDR2 SYDVKM. CDR3 nucleotide sequence: TGTGCCAGCAGGGACAGGTATAGCAATCAGCCCCAGCATTTT. Translation gives CASRDRYSNQPQHF.

J is TRBJ1-1 and V is TRBV6-1; a weak D match, TRBD1 (5 bases). V lost 4 bases to trimming and J lost 6 bases, with 12 bases between them. The CDR3 extends over 13 amino acids. CDR1 is MNHNS, CDR2 SASEGT, per germline. This CDR3 reads CASSVHGQAEAFF. CDR3 sequence (DNA): TGTGCCAGCAGTGTGCATGGACAAGCTGAAGCTTTCTTT.

The chain recombines TRBV19 with TRBJ1-1; 9 bases match TRBD1. The germline V gene encodes CDR1 LNHDA and CDR2 SQIVND (reference sequence). With V trimmed by 5 bases and J by 5 bases, 12 bases remained unmatched. The CDR3 sequence is 16 residues long. The CDR3 protein is CASSQPPGQGRTEAFF. The CDR3 coding sequence is TGTGCCAGTAGTCAACCGCCGGGACAGGGAAGGACTGAAGCTTTCTTT.

This clone was recorded only once. The chain's CDR3 is CASSNVGGLPVSEQYF. The CDR3 nucleotides read TGCGCCAGCAGCAACGTTGGGGGACTCCCCGTCTCCGAGCAGTACTTC. The V call is TRBV5-1, the J call TRBJ2-7; possible D gene TRBD2, 6 bases. Trimming left V 4 bases short and J 6 bases short, with 23 bases between. CDR1 is SGHRS and CDR2 is YFSETQ in the germline V gene. This CDR3 comprises 16 residues.

This clone has just a few counts. The V and J genes are TRBV19 and TRBJ1-1; weak D call: TRBD1 (6 bases). The CDR3 contains 15 residues. The ends were cut back, 5 bases at V and 0 bases at J, with 13 bases in the middle. Germline V CDR1 and CDR2: LNHDA, SQIVND (reference sequence). The CDR3 reads CASSADRLMNTEAFF. The CDR3 DNA reads TGTGCCAGTAGTGCCGACAGGCTAATGAACACTGAAGCTTTCTTT.

The gene calls are TRBV19 and TRBJ2-1, with 8 nucleotides matching TRBD1. CDR1 is LNHDA and CDR2 is SQIVND in the germline V gene (reference sequence). The CDR3 contains 15 residues. V trimming: 3 bases; J trimming: 8 bases; junction bases outside the gene matches: 9. CDR3 residues: CASSIPGQGIDEQFF. The DNA for the CDR3 is TGTGCCAGTAGTATCCCCGGACAGGGTATCGATGAGCAGTTCTTC.

The V call is TRBV28, the J call TRBJ2-3, with D tentatively TRBD1 (5 bases). The CDR3 is 13 amino acids. Germline CDR1 reads MDHEN; CDR2 reads SYDVKM. Trimming removed 3 bases at V and 5 bases at J, with 9 bases between. CDR3 nucleotide sequence: TGTGCCAGCAGTTTTCCCGGACAAGATACGCAGTATTTT. The encoded protein is CASSFPGQDTQYF. Together with reference TRBV28 and TRBJ2-3, the CDR3 gives the full variable domain: DVKVTQSSRYLVKRTGEKVFLECVQDMDHENMFWYRQDPGLGLRLIYFSYDVKMKEKGDIPEGYSVSREKKERFSLILESASTNQTSMYLCASSFPGQDTQYFGPGTRLTVL.

This chain links TRBV5-1 with TRBJ2-2; perhaps TRBD1 as D (6 bases). This CDR3 spans 17 amino acids. CDR1 and CDR2 (germline): SGHRS, YFSETQ. The V end lost 0 bases, the J end lost 8 bases, and 20 bases lay between the germline ends. CDR3 DNA: TGCGCCAGCAGCTTGGAAGTTGGGGGCCAAACCCAAGGGGAGCTGTTTTTT. Its translation: CASSLEVGGQTQGELFF.

This chain links TRBV5-1 with TRBJ2-5, with a tentative D call TRBD2 (7 bases). Trimming cost V 4 bases and J 5 bases, with 18 bases left between them. Germline V gene data show CDR1 as SGHRS and CDR2 as YFSETQ. This CDR3 contains 15 residues. CDR3 DNA sequence: TGCGCCAGCAGCCGTACCGGGGAGGGGGGGGAGACCCAGTACTTC. It codes for CASSRTGEGGETQYF.

The CDR3: CATQELAGGPYEQYF. Here the CDR3 DNA reads TGTGCCACCCAAGAGCTAGCGGGAGGTCCCTACGAGCAGTACTTC. The J gene is TRBJ2-7, the V gene TRBV19; 11 nucleotides align to TRBD2. The V and J ends lost 10 bases and 2 bases, in that order; junction bases with no gene match: 10. Germline V lookup: CDR1 LNHDA, CDR2 SQIVND (reference sequence). This CDR3 comprises 15 residues. Combining the CDR3 with reference TRBV19 and TRBJ2-7 gives the whole variable domain DGGITQSPKYLFRKEGQNVTLSCEQNLNHDAMYWYRQDPGQGLRLIYYSQIVNDFQKGDIAEGYSVSREKKESFPLTVTSAQKNPTAFYLCATQELAGGPYEQYFGPGTRLTVT.

The genes are TRBV6-1 and TRBJ1-1; TRBD1 aligns across 12 bases. The CDR3 is 22 amino acids. Germline-derived CDR1 and CDR2 are MNHNS and SASEGT. Losses at the gene ends were 0 bases for V and 5 bases for J; bases not matched to a gene: 22. In nucleotides, the CDR3 is TGTGCCAGCAGTGAAGCCATCTTGGGGACAGGGGGCTTCTGGGGAGGTCGTACTGAAGCTTTCTTT. Residues: CASSEAILGTGGFWGGRTEAFF.

The CDR3 loop is CASSSFGQGDTEAFF. The CDR3 coding sequence is TGTGCCAGCAGTTCTTTTGGACAGGGAGACACTGAAGCTTTCTTT. The chain employs TRBV28 and TRBJ1-1; 8 nucleotides match TRBD1. Germline V lookup: CDR1 MDHEN, CDR2 SYDVKM. CDR3 size: 15 residues. Unmatched junction bases numbered 7, after V lost 4 bases and J lost 3 bases.

The J gene is TRBJ2-1, the V gene TRBV2; D is possibly TRBD1 (5 bases). In germline, CDR1 is SNHLY, CDR2 FYNNEI. Trimming stripped 7 bases from V and 1 base from J, with 11 bases between. The CDR3 runs 14 residues. As DNA, the CDR3 is TGTGCCAGCAATGCGGACATTTCCTACAATGAGCAGTTCTTC. Residues: CASNADISYNEQFF.

This clone was observed once. The J gene is TRBJ2-1, the V gene TRBV14; TRBD1 aligns across 8 bases. The ends lost 1 base at V and 4 bases at J; junction bases unmatched: 3. CDR1 SGHDN and CDR2 FVKESK come from the germline V gene. The CDR3 is 15 amino acids. The CDR3 coding sequence is TGTGCCAGCAGCCAAGGGGACAGGACGTACAATGAGCAGTTCTTC. This gives the protein CASSQGDRTYNEQFF.

V and J are TRBV6-5 and TRBJ1-2; 7 bases fit TRBD1. The germline V gene encodes CDR1 MNHEY and CDR2 SVGAGI. The CDR3 sequence is 12 residues long. With V trimmed by 6 bases and J by 14 bases, 12 bases remained unmatched. CDR3 residues: CASSHRTGARTF. The CDR3, as DNA: TGTGCCAGCAGCCATAGGACAGGAGCTAGGACCTTC.

V usage is TRBV9 and J usage is TRBJ2-2; 8 bases align to TRBD1. The CDR3 length is 16 residues. Germline V gene sequence: CDR1 SGDLS, CDR2 YYNGEE. Losses at the gene ends were 3 bases for V and 0 bases for J; bases not matched to a gene: 4. Here the CDR3 DNA reads TGTGCCAGCAGCGGACGACAGGGGTCGAACACCGGGGAGCTGTTTTTT. Protein sequence: CASSGRQGSNTGELFF.

This clone was detected a few times. The chain combines TRBV18 with TRBJ1-5; D ambiguous. The CDR3 covers 13 residues. V lost 3 bases and J 5 bases, leaving 8 bases between the germline ends. Looked up from germline, CDR1 is KGHSH and CDR2 is LQKENI. CDR3 region: CASSPTDYQPQHF. The DNA for the CDR3 is TGTGCCAGCTCACCGACTGATTATCAGCCCCAGCATTTT.